Below, one TCR beta chain is given with its context. The data originate from a study of blood T cell repertoires in COVID-19. This CDR3 is built from 14 residues. Germline CDR1 SGHTA, CDR2 FQGNSA. Deletions cut 5 bases from V and 2 bases from J, with 12 bases between. TCRdb keeps only in-frame clones here, not all; method: immunoSEQ multiplex PCR. The repertoire holds around 270,000 clones, with around nine tenths as singletons. This chain links TRBV7-2 with TRBJ2-5; no definite D call. The sequencing sample was made of peripheral blood. The source of this sequence is a man younger than 45 with acute or convalescent COVID-19. CDR3 sequence (DNA): TGTGCCAGCAGCCCCTTAAGACTTCAAGAGACCCAGTACTTC. This gives the protein CASSPLRLQETQYF.